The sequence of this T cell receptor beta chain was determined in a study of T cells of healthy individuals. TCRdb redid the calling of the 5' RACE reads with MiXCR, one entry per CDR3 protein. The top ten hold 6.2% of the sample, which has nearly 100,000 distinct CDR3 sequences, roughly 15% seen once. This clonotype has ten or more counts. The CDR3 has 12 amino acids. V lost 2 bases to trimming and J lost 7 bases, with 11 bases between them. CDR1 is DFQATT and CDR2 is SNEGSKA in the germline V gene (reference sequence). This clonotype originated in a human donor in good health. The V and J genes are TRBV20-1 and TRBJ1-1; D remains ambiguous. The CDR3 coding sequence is TGCAGTGCTAGACCCCGTGGAGTTGAAGCTTTCTTT. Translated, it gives CSARPRGVEAFF.